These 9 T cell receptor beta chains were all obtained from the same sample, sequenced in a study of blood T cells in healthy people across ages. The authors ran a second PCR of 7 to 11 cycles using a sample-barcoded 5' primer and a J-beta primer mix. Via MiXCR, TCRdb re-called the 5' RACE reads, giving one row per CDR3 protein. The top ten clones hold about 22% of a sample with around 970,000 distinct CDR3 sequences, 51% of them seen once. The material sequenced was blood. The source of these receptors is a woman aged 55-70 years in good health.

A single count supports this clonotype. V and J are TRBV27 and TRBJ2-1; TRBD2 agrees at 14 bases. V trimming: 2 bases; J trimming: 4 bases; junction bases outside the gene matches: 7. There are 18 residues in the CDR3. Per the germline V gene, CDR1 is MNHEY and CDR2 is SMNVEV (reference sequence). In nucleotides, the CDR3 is TGTGCCAGCAGTTTAAAGACTAGCGGGAGGGCCCCTTACAATGAGCAGTTCTTC. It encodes CASSLKTSGRAPYNEQFF.

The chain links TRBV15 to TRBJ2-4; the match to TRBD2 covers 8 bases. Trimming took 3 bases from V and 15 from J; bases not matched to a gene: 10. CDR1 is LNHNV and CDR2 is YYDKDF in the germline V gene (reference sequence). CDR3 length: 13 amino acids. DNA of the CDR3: TGTGCCACCAGCAGGCTAGCGGGCAAGGGGATGTACTTC. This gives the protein CATSRLAGKGMYF.

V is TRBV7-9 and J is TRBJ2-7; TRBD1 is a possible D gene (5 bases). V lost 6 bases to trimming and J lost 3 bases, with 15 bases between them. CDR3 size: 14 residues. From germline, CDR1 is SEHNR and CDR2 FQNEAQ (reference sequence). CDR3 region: CASSLGQKNYEQYF. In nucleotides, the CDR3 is TGTGCCAGCAGTTTGGGGCAGAAAAACTACGAGCAGTACTTC. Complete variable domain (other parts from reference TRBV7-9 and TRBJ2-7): DTGVSQNPRHKITKRGQNVTFRCDPISEHNRLYWYRQTLGQGPEFLTYFQNEAQLEKSRLLSDRFSAERPKGSFSTLEIQRTEQGDSAMYLCASSLGQKNYEQYFGPGTRLTVT.

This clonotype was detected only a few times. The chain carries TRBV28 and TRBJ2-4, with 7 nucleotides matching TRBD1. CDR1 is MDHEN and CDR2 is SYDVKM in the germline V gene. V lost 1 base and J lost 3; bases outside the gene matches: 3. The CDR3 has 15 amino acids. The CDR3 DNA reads TGTGCCAGCAGTTTATCCGACAGGGTCAAAAACATTCAGTACTTC. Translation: CASSLSDRVKNIQYF.

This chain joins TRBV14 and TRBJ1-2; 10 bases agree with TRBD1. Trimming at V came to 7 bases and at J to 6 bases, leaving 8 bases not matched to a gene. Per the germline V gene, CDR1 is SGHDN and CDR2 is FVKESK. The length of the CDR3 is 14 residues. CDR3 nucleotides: TGTGCCAGCAATCTTTTAGGGACAGGGGATGGCTACACCTTC. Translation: CASNLLGTGDGYTF. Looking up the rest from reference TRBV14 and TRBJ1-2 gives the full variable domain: EAGVTQFPSHSVIEKGQTVTLRCDPISGHDNLYWYRRVMGKEIKFLLHFVKESKQDESGMPNNRFLAERTGGTYSTLKVQPAELEDSGVYFCASNLLGTGDGYTFGSGTRLTVV.

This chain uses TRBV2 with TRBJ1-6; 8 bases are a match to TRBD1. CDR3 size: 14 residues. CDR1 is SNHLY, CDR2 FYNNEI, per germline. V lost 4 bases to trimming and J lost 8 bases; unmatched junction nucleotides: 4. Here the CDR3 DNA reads TGTGCCAGCAGTGGACAGGGGCGGTATTCACCCCTCCACTTT. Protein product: CASSGQGRYSPLHF.

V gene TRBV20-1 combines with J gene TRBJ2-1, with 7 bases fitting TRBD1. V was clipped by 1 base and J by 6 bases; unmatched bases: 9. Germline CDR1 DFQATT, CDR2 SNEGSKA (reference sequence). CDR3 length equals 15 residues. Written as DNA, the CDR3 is TGCAGTGCTAGAGGCTACAGGGGTGGTCTCAATGAGCAGTTCTTC. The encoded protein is CSARGYRGGLNEQFF.

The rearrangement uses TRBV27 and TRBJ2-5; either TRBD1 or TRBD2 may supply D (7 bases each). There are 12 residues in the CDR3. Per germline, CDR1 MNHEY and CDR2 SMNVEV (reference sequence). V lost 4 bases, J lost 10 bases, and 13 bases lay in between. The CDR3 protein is CASSSGGGDQYF. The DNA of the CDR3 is TGTGCCAGCAGTTCAGGGGGAGGGGACCAGTACTTC.

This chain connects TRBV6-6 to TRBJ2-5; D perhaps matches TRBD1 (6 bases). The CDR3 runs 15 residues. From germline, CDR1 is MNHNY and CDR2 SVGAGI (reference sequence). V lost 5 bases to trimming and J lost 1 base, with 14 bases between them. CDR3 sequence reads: CASSALGQLQETQYF. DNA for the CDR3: TGTGCCAGCAGTGCCCTAGGACAGCTCCAAGAGACCCAGTACTTC.